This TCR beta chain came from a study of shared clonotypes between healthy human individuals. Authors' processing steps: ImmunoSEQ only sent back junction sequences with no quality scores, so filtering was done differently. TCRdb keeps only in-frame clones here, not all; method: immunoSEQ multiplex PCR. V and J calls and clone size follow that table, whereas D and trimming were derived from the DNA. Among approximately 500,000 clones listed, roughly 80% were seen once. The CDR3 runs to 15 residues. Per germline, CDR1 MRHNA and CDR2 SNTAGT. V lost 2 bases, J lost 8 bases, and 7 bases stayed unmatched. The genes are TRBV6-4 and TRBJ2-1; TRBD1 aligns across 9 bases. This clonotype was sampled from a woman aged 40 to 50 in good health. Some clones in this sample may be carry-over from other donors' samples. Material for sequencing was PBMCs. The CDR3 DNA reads TGTGCCAGCAGTGACGGTGGACAGGGGTTTTATGAGCAGTTCTTC. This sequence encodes CASSDGGQGFYEQFF.